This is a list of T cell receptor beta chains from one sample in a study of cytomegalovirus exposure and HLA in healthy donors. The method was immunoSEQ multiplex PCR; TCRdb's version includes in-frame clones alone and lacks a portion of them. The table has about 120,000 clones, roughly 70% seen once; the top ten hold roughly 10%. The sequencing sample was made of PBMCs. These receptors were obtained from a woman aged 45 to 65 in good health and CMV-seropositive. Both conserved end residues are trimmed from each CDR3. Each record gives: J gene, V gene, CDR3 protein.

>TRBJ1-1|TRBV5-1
ASSLDQGNTEAF
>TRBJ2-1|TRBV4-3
ASSQAMVGGAEQF
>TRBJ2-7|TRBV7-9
ASSSTGTAVSYEQY
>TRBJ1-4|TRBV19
ASSIDYLSGKLF
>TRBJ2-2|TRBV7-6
ASSLGVAGRELF
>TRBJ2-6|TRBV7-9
ASRQVPSGRTGANVLT
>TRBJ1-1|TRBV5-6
ASSLISTEAF
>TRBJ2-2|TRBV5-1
ASSVLAGSNTGELF
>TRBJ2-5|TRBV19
ASSSTTGARETQY
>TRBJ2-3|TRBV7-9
ASSPPLPSGRAGTDTQY
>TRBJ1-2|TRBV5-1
ASSLDTGVYGYT
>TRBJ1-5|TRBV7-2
ASSSYYSNQPQH
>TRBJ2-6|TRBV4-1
ASSQEPGTGTGANVLT
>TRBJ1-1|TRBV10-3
AISESEKAGQAF
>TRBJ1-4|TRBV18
ASSLAINRGPNEKLF
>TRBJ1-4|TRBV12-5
ASGLRRPGVLPGQGANEKLF
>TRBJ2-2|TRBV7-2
ASSPFTGAGIGELF
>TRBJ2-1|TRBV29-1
SVDGGLVYNEQF
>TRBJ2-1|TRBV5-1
ASSPDNHSEQF